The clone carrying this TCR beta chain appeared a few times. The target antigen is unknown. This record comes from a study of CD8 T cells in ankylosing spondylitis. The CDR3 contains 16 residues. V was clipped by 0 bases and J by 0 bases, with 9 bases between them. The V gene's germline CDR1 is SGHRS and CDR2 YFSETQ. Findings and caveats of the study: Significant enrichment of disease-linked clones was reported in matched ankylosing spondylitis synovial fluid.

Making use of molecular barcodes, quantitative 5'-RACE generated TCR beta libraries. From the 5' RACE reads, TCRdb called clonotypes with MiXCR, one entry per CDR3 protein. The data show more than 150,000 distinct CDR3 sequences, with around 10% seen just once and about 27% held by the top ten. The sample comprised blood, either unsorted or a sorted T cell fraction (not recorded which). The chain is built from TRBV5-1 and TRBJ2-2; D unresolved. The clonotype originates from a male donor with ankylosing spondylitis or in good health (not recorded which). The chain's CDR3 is CASSLEPAANTGELFF. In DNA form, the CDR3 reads TGCGCCAGCAGCTTGGAACCGGCAGCGAACACCGGGGAGCTGTTTTTT.